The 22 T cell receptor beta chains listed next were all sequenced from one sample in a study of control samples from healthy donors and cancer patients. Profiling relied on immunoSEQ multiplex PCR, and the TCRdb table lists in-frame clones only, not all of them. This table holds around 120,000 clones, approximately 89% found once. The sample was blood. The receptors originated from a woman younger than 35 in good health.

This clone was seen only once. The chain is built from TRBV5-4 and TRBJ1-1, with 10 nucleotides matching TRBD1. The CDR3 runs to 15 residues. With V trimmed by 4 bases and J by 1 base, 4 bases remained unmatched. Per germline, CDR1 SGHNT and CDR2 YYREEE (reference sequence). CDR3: CASSQGQGRNTEAFF. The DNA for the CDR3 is TGTGCCAGCAGCCAGGGACAGGGGAGGAACACTGAAGCTTTCTTT.

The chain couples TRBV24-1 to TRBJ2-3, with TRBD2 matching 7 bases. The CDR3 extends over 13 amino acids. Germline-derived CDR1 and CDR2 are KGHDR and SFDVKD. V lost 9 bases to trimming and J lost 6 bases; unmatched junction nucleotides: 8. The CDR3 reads CATGSGAADTQYF. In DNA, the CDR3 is TGTGCCACCGGGAGCGGGGCAGCCGATACGCAGTATTTT.

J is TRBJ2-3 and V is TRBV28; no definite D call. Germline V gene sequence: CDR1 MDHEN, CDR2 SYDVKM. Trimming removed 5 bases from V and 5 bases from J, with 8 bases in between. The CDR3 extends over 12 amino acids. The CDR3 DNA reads TGTGCCAGCAGTCAAATGGTAGATACGCAGTATTTT. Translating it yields CASSQMVDTQYF.

CDR3 amino acids: CASTMTGWQEKLFF. The CDR3 DNA reads TGTGCCAGCACCATGACAGGGTGGCAGGAAAAACTGTTTTTT. The chain couples TRBV6-1 to TRBJ1-4, with 7 bases identical to TRBD1. CDR3 length equals 14 residues. CDR1 is MNHNS, CDR2 SASEGT, per germline. Trimming cost V 7 bases and J 8 bases; bases outside gene matches: 10.

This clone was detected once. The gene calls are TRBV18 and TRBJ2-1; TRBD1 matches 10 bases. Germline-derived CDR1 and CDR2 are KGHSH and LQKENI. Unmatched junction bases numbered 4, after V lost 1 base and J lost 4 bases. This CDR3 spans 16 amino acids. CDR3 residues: CASSPLPGQGYNEQFF. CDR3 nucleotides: TGTGCCAGCTCACCACTCCCGGGACAGGGGTACAATGAGCAGTTCTTC.

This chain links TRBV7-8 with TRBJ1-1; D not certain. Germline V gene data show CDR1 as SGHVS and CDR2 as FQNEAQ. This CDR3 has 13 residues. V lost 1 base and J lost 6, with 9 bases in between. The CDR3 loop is CASSLDPISEAFF. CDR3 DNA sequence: TGTGCCAGCAGCTTAGACCCCATTTCTGAAGCTTTCTTT.

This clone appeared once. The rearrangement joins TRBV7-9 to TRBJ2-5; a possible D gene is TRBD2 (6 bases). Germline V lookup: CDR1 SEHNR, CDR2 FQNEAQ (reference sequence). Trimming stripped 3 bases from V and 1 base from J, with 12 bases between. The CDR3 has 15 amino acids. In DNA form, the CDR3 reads TGTGCCAGCAGCTTGCGCGGGACTCCCCAAGAGACCCAGTACTTC. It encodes CASSLRGTPQETQYF. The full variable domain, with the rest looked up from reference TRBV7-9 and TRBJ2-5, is DTGVSQNPRHKITKRGQNVTFRCDPISEHNRLYWYRQTLGQGPEFLTYFQNEAQLEKSRLLSDRFSAERPKGSFSTLEIQRTEQGDSAMYLCASSLRGTPQETQYFGPGTRLLVL.

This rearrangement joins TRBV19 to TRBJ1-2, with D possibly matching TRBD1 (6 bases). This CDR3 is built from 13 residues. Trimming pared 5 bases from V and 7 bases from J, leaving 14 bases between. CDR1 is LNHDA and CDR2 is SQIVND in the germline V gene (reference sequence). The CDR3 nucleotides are TGTGCCAGTAGTGCGGGGGCCCTGCCTGGCTACACCTTC. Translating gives CASSAGALPGYTF.

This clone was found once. The CDR3 DNA is TGTGCCATCAGTGCCGCCCTGGACCCAGTCAATCAGCCCCAGCATTTT. It specifies CAISAALDPVNQPQHF. The V and J genes are TRBV10-3 and TRBJ1-5; D uncertain. The germline V gene has CDR1 ENHRY and CDR2 SYGVKD. Trimming removed 4 bases at V and 3 bases at J, with 16 bases between. The CDR3 sequence is 16 residues long.

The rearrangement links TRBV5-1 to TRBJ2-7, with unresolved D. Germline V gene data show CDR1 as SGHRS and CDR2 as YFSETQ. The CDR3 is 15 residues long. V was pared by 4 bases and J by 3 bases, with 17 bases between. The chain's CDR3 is CASSPARAGVYEQYF. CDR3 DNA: TGCGCCAGCAGCCCGGCACGGGCTGGGGTCTACGAGCAGTACTTC.

The CDR3: CASSIDHRGSQPQHF. In nucleotides, the CDR3 is TGTGCCAGTAGTATAGATCATCGGGGGAGTCAGCCCCAGCATTTT. The rearrangement joins TRBV19 to TRBJ1-5, with a weak D call TRBD1 (5 bases). The CDR3 is made up of 15 amino acids. Germline V gives CDR1 LNHDA, CDR2 SQIVND (reference sequence). Trimming left V 0 bases short and J 6 bases short, with 12 bases between.

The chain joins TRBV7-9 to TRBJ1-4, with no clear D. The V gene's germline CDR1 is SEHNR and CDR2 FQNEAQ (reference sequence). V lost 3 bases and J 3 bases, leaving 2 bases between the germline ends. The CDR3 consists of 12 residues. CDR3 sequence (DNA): TGTGCCAGCAGCTTTTCTAATGAAAAACTGTTTTTT. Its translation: CASSFSNEKLFF. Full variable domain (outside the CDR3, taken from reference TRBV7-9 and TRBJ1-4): DTGVSQNPRHKITKRGQNVTFRCDPISEHNRLYWYRQTLGQGPEFLTYFQNEAQLEKSRLLSDRFSAERPKGSFSTLEIQRTEQGDSAMYLCASSFSNEKLFFGSGTQLSVL.

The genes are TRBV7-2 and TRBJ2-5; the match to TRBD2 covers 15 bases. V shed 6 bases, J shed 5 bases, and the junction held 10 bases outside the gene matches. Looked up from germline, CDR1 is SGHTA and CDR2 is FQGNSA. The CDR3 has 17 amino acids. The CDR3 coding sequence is TGTGCCAGCAGTCGGACTAGCGGGGGGGCAGGCGCGGAGACCCAGTACTTC. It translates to CASSRTSGGAGAETQYF.

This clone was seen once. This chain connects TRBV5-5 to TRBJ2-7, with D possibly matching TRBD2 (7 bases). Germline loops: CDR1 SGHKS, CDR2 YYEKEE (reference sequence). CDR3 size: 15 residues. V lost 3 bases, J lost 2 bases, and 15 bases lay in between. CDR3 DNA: TGTGCCAGCAGCTCCCAAGGGGGGGTCGCCTACGAGCAGTACTTC. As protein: CASSSQGGVAYEQYF.

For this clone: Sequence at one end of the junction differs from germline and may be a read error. This CDR3 reads CASSLSRDRIFF. CDR3 nucleotide sequence: TGTGCCAGCAGTTTGAGTAGGGACAGGATTTTCTTC. V usage is TRBV28 and J usage is TRBJ2-7; 8 bases align to TRBD1. This CDR3 is 12 amino acids long. Germline CDR1 MDHEN, CDR2 SYDVKM. Using reference TRBV28 and TRBJ2-7 for the parts outside the CDR3, the full variable domain is DVKVTQSSRYLVKRTGEKVFLECVQDMDHENMFWYRQDPGLGLRLIYFSYDVKMKEKGDIPEGYSVSREKKERFSLILESASTNQTSMYLCASSLSRDRIFFGPGTRLTVT.

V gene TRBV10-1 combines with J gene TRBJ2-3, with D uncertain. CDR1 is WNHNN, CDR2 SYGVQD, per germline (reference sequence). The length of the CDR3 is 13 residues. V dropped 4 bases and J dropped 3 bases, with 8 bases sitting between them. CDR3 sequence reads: CASSVGSTDTQYF. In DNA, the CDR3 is TGCGCCAGCAGTGTAGGATCAACAGATACGCAGTATTTT.

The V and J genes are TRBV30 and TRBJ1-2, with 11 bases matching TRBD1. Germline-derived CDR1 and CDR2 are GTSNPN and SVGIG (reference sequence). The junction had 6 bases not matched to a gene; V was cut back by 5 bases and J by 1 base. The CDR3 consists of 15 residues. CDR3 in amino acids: CAWLVGTGGNYGYTF. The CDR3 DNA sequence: TGTGCCTGGCTTGTCGGGACAGGGGGTAACTATGGCTACACCTTC.

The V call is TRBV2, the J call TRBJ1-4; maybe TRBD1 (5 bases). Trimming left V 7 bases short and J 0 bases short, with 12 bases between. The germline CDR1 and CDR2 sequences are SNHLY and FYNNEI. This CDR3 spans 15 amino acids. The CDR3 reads CASKAGPATNEKLFF. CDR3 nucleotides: TGTGCCAGCAAGGCGGGGCCCGCAACTAATGAAAAACTGTTTTTT.

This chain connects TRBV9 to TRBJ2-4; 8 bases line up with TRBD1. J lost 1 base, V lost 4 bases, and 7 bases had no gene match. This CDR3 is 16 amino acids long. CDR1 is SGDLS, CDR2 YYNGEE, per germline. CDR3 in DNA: TGTGCCAGCAGCTCACAGGGGGGCCTTGCCAAAAACATTCAGTACTTC. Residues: CASSSQGGLAKNIQYF. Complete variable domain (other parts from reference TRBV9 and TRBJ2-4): DSGVTQTPKHLITATGQRVTLRCSPRSGDLSVYWYQQSLDQGLQFLIQYYNGEERAKGNILERFSAQQFPDLHSELNLSSLELGDSALYFCASSSQGGLAKNIQYFGAGTRLSVL.

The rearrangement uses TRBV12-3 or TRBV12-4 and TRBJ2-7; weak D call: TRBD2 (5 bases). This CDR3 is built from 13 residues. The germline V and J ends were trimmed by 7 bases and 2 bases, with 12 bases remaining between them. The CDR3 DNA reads TGTGCCAGCAAGAGGGCCCGAACCTACGAGCAGTACTTC. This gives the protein CASKRARTYEQYF.

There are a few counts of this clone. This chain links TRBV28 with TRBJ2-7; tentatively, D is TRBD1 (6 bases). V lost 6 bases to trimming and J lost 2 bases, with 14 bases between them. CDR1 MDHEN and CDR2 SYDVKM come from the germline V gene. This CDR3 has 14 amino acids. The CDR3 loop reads CASRPPDSPYEQYF. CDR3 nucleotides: TGTGCCAGCAGACCCCCGGACAGTCCCTACGAGCAGTACTTC.

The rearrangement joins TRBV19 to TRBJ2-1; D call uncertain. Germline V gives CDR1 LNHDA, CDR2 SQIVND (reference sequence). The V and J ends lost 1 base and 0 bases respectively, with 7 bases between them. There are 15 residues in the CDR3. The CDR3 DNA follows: TGTGCCAGTAGTATAGCGGGTAGCTCCTACAATGAGCAGTTCTTC. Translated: CASSIAGSSYNEQFF.